A single sample gave rise to the 32 T cell receptor beta chains below, sequenced in a study of T cells in Graves' hyperthyroidism and ophthalmopathy. TCR beta CDR3 region amplification was performed from RNA transcripts. TCR CDR3 underwent first-round RT-PCR with the HTBI primer set. From the multiplex PCR reads, TCRdb called clonotypes with MiXCR, one entry per CDR3 protein. The sample yields roughly 500,000 distinct CDR3 sequences, around a fifth seen once. Sequencing was carried out using blood. The receptors stem from a woman between 65 and 79 years old with Graves' ophthalmopathy.

The V and J genes are TRBV3-1 and TRBJ2-3, with 13 nucleotides matching TRBD2. The CDR3 consists of 18 residues. J gave up 5 bases and V 4 bases, and 12 bases lay outside the gene matches. Germline CDR1 reads LGHDT; CDR2 reads YNNKEL (reference sequence). The CDR3 bases are TGTGCCAGCAGCCGTACCGAACTAGCGGGAGGGCCTCGAGATACGCAGTATTTT. Translated: CASSRTELAGGPRDTQYF.

The chain employs TRBV7-9 and TRBJ1-1; D is unresolved. The length of the CDR3 is 14 residues. Germline values: CDR1 SEHNR, CDR2 FQNEAQ (reference sequence). V dropped 2 bases and J dropped 7 bases, with 14 bases sitting between them. The CDR3 spells CASSLTRDALEAFF. CDR3 in DNA: TGTGCCAGCAGCTTAACGCGGGATGCCCTTGAAGCTTTCTTT.

This clonotype appeared a few times. The rearrangement uses TRBV28 and TRBJ2-1; the D gene is possibly TRBD1 (6 bases). The length of the CDR3 is 14 residues. Germline V CDR1 and CDR2: MDHEN, SYDVKM. V was cut by 4 bases and J by 6 bases, with 13 bases left in between. The CDR3 bases are TGTGCCAGCAGTTCCCGGGACAAATTCAATGAGCAGTTCTTC. This gives the protein CASSSRDKFNEQFF.

This clonotype was picked up a small number of times. The chain carries TRBV15 and TRBJ2-2, with D hard to call. V was trimmed by 0 bases and J by 7 bases, leaving 12 bases between them. In germline, CDR1 is LNHNV, CDR2 YYDKDF (reference sequence). The CDR3 spans 15 residues. Here the CDR3 DNA reads TGTGCCACCAGCAGAGAAGTGGTAGACCGCGGGGAGCTGTTTTTT. Translating gives CATSREVVDRGELFF. The variable domain in full, with the rest retrieved from reference TRBV15 and TRBJ2-2, is DAMVIQNPRYQVTQFGKPVTLSCSQTLNHNVMYWYQQKSSQAPKLLFHYYDKDFNNEADTPDNFQSRRPNTSFCFLDIRSPGLGDTAMYLCATSREVVDRGELFFGEGSRLTVL.

The J gene is TRBJ2-6, the V gene TRBV27; TRBD2 is a possible D gene (5 bases). The CDR3 is 18 residues long. Germline V gives CDR1 MNHEY, CDR2 SMNVEV (reference sequence). Trimming stripped 0 bases from V and 1 base from J, with 13 bases between. CDR3 in DNA: TGTGCCAGCAGTTTATCCCCCCCGGACTTGTCTGGGGCCAACGTCCTGACTTTC. Protein product: CASSLSPPDLSGANVLTF.

V gene TRBV6-5 combines with J gene TRBJ2-1, with TRBD2 matching 9 bases. V lost 1 base and J lost 3; bases outside the gene matches: 4. The germline V gene encodes CDR1 MNHEY and CDR2 SVGAGI. This CDR3 has 16 amino acids. The CDR3 DNA sequence: TGTGCCAGCAGTTACTTCGCTAGCGGGGACTACAATGAGCAGTTCTTC. This codes for CASSYFASGDYNEQFF.

CDR3 protein: CAWSTTDGYTF. The CDR3, as DNA: TGTGCCTGGAGTACCACTGATGGCTACACCTTC. The chain is built from TRBV30 and TRBJ1-2; D is ambiguous. Trimming pared 2 bases from V and 6 bases from J, leaving 7 bases between. The germline gives CDR1 GTSNPN, CDR2 SVGIG (reference sequence). The CDR3 is 11 residues long.

This clonotype has a handful of counts. The rearrangement uses TRBV4-1 and TRBJ2-7; 9 bases agree with TRBD1. The junction had 4 bases not matched to a gene; V was cut back by 4 bases and J by 0 bases. CDR3 size: 15 residues. Germline-derived CDR1 and CDR2 are MGHRA and YSYEKL. CDR3 coding DNA: TGCGCCAGCAGCCGTACAGGGGGCATCTCCTACGAGCAGTACTTC. This encodes CASSRTGGISYEQYF.

This clonotype came up a few times. The chain employs TRBV9 and TRBJ2-3, with 8 bases aligning to TRBD1. Germline V gene sequence: CDR1 SGDLS, CDR2 YYNGEE. The CDR3 totals 15 residues. The V segment lost 4 bases and the J segment 2 bases; nucleotides outside the gene matches: 6. The CDR3 DNA is TGTGCCAGCAGCCCCCGGGGACAGGTCACAGATACGCAGTATTTT. Protein sequence: CASSPRGQVTDTQYF. The full variable domain, its missing parts supplied by reference TRBV9 and TRBJ2-3, is DSGVTQTPKHLITATGQRVTLRCSPRSGDLSVYWYQQSLDQGLQFLIQYYNGEERAKGNILERFSAQQFPDLHSELNLSSLELGDSALYFCASSPRGQVTDTQYFGPGTRLTVL.

The V and J genes are TRBV2 and TRBJ1-1; D is ambiguous. Germline V lookup: CDR1 SNHLY, CDR2 FYNNEI. V was shortened by 7 bases and J by 1 base, with 19 bases between the two germline ends. The CDR3 totals 16 residues. CDR3 sequence (DNA): TGTGCCAGCACCACCTCGGGCGGGGATCGGAACACTGAAGCTTTCTTT. Amino acid sequence: CASTTSGGDRNTEAFF.

This clonotype has a handful of counts. The V call is TRBV11-2, the J call TRBJ2-2; D call uncertain. There are 15 residues in the CDR3. Trimming took 2 bases from V and 5 from J, leaving 12 bases between them. Germline V gene sequence: CDR1 SGHAT, CDR2 FQNNGV. This CDR3 is CASSLNDFPTGELFF. The CDR3 region has the DNA TGTGCCAGCAGCTTAAACGACTTTCCTACCGGGGAGCTGTTTTTT.

The chain is built from TRBV27 and TRBJ1-1; D is perhaps TRBD1 (6 bases). Trimming pared 4 bases from V and 8 bases from J, leaving 14 bases between. Per the germline V gene, CDR1 is MNHEY and CDR2 is SMNVEV (reference sequence). This CDR3 region has 13 residues. The CDR3 reads CASSSYRTAEAFF. The CDR3 bases are TGTGCCAGCAGTTCCTACCGGACAGCCGAAGCTTTCTTT.

The CDR3 coding sequence is TGTGCCAGCGGGAGGAGAGATACGCAGTATTTT. Residues: CASGRRDTQYF. The chain combines TRBV7-2 with TRBJ2-3; D may be TRBD2 (6 bases). This CDR3 comprises 11 residues. CDR1 and CDR2 from the germline V gene are SGHTA and FQGNSA. V was pared by 8 bases and J by 5 bases, with 8 bases between.

This clonotype was seen a few times. The chain employs TRBV28 and TRBJ2-3; D perhaps matches TRBD1 (6 bases). The germline V gene has CDR1 MDHEN and CDR2 SYDVKM. The CDR3 runs 14 residues. Trimming left V 2 bases short and J 3 bases short, with 9 bases between. The CDR3: CASSLGQYTDTQYF. The DNA of the CDR3 is TGTGCCAGCAGTTTAGGACAGTATACAGATACGCAGTATTTT.

The rearrangement uses TRBV9 and TRBJ2-3, with a weak D call TRBD2 (6 bases). Trimming stripped 0 bases from V and 6 bases from J, with 8 bases between. From germline, CDR1 is SGDLS and CDR2 YYNGEE. The CDR3 contains 13 residues. The CDR3 DNA sequence: TGTGCCAGCAGCGTAGTTCTAGCGGATACGCAGTATTTT. Its protein is CASSVVLADTQYF.

This clonotype came up many times. The chain recombines TRBV6-1 with TRBJ1-4; possibly TRBD1 for D (5 bases). This CDR3 has 14 amino acids. Germline CDR1 and CDR2: MNHNS and SASEGT. V was clipped by 1 base and J by 7 bases, with 10 bases between them. CDR3 in amino acids: CASSEGGEVEKLFF. In DNA form, the CDR3 reads TGTGCCAGCAGTGAAGGAGGGGAGGTTGAAAAACTGTTTTTT.

The chain links TRBV5-1 to TRBJ2-1; D not certain. The CDR3 sequence is 13 residues long. Trimming removed 4 bases at V and 7 bases at J, with 12 bases between. Germline CDR1 and CDR2: SGHRS and YFSETQ. CDR3 amino acids: CASSHRQRNEQFF. CDR3 bases: TGCGCCAGCAGCCACCGGCAACGGAATGAGCAGTTCTTC.

V usage is TRBV6-1 and J usage is TRBJ2-7; the match to TRBD1 covers 10 bases. CDR1 is MNHNS, CDR2 SASEGT, per germline. The V segment lost 5 bases and the J segment 7 bases; nucleotides outside the gene matches: 8. The CDR3 runs to 14 residues. CDR3 sequence: CASSRTGGSREQYF. CDR3 nucleotides: TGTGCCAGCAGTCGGACAGGGGGATCGAGGGAGCAGTACTTC.

The chain links TRBV19 to TRBJ2-1; 7 nucleotides match TRBD2. Germline trimming cut 6 bases from V and 10 bases from J; bases unmatched to any gene: 12. The germline gives CDR1 LNHDA, CDR2 SQIVND (reference sequence). The CDR3 contains 14 residues. The CDR3 sequence: CASSPSSGSWEQFF. In DNA, the CDR3 is TGTGCCAGTAGCCCTAGTAGCGGGTCATGGGAGCAGTTCTTC.

V and J are TRBV7-2 and TRBJ1-1, with 7 bases identical to TRBD1. The CDR3 length is 16 residues. Germline lookup yields CDR1 SGHTA and CDR2 FQGNSA. The ends lost 4 bases at V and 0 bases at J; junction bases unmatched: 8. This CDR3 reads CASSSTGRLMNTEAFF. CDR3 sequence (DNA): TGTGCCAGCAGCTCGACAGGGAGATTAATGAACACTGAAGCTTTCTTT.

This clonotype has more than one count but fewer than ten. J is TRBJ2-5 and V is TRBV30; D perhaps matches TRBD2 (5 bases). Trimming took off 2 bases at V and 4 bases at J, with 14 bases between the two ends. This CDR3 region has 14 residues. The germline gives CDR1 GTSNPN, CDR2 SVGIG (reference sequence). This CDR3 is CAWSRLASGETQYF. In nucleotides, the CDR3 is TGTGCCTGGAGTCGTCTAGCATCGGGAGAGACCCAGTACTTC.

This chain links TRBV19 with TRBJ2-1, with a weak D call TRBD2 (6 bases). V was pared by 7 bases and J by 5 bases, with 9 bases between. The CDR3 runs to 12 residues. CDR1 LNHDA and CDR2 SQIVND come from the germline V gene (reference sequence). CDR3 sequence reads: CASKRANNEQFF. CDR3 nucleotide sequence: TGTGCCAGTAAGCGGGCCAACAATGAGCAGTTCTTC.

The table lists this clonotype with many counts. The chain couples TRBV12-3 or TRBV12-4 to TRBJ2-5; 10 bases align to TRBD1. The V segment lost 5 bases and the J segment 3 bases; nucleotides outside the gene matches: 6. This CDR3 has 15 residues. CDR3 region: CASSPQTGGKETQYF. The CDR3 DNA follows: TGTGCCAGCAGTCCCCAGACAGGGGGCAAAGAGACCCAGTACTTC.

This clonotype was detected ten times or more. The chain combines TRBV20-1 with TRBJ2-1; D tentatively reads TRBD1 or TRBD2 (5 bases each). There are 14 residues in the CDR3. The ends were cut back, 6 bases at V and 10 bases at J, with 22 bases in the middle. CDR1 DFQATT and CDR2 SNEGSKA come from the germline V gene (reference sequence). This CDR3 reads CSASKGSRGGEQFF. The CDR3 DNA reads as TGCAGTGCCAGTAAGGGGAGTAGAGGAGGCGAGCAGTTCTTC.

DNA for the CDR3: TGTGCCACCAGCAGAGATCTGGGCTCTGGAAACACCATATATTTT. It codes for CATSRDLGSGNTIYF. The chain recombines TRBV15 with TRBJ1-3; D ambiguous. V was pared by 0 bases and J by 0 bases, with 6 bases between. Germline loops: CDR1 LNHNV, CDR2 YYDKDF (reference sequence). The CDR3 has 15 amino acids.

This sequence joins TRBV10-3 and TRBJ2-6, with D possibly being TRBD2 (6 bases). V lost 0 bases and J 1 base, leaving 7 bases between the germline ends. CDR1 and CDR2 (germline): ENHRY, SYGVKD. CDR3 size: 16 residues. The CDR3: CAISESGGSGANVLTF. CDR3 sequence (DNA): TGTGCCATCAGTGAGTCAGGAGGGTCTGGGGCCAACGTCCTGACTTTC.

This clonotype has at least ten counts. J is TRBJ1-2 and V is TRBV6-2 or TRBV6-3; 8 bases are shared with TRBD1. The CDR3 consists of 12 residues. In germline, CDR1 is MNHEY, CDR2 SVGEGT. After removal of 6 bases from V and 12 bases from J, the junction contained 9 bases not matched to a gene. The CDR3 sequence: CASSHGPGQDTF. For the CDR3, the DNA is TGTGCCAGCAGCCACGGACCGGGACAGGACACCTTC.

This clonotype was found a few times. The chain uses TRBV12-3 or TRBV12-4 and TRBJ1-1; perhaps TRBD1 as D (6 bases). CDR3 length equals 13 residues. Trimming cost V 8 bases and J 10 bases, with 20 bases left between them. The CDR3 region has the DNA TGTGCCAGCCGGAGGGGGGGCAGGGAGAGAGCTTTCTTT. Protein: CASRRGGRERAFF.

This clonotype was seen only a few times. This chain links TRBV4-1 with TRBJ2-3; D may be TRBD2 (6 bases). Trimming cost V 1 base and J 1 base, with 18 bases left between them. The CDR3 extends over 18 amino acids. In germline, CDR1 is MGHRA, CDR2 YSYEKL. CDR3 in amino acids: CASSQGPARSGGTDTQYF. For the CDR3, the DNA is TGCGCCAGCAGCCAAGGACCTGCACGCTCGGGGGGCACAGATACGCAGTATTTT.

This clonotype was seen a handful of times. The rearrangement uses TRBV6-5 and TRBJ2-1; 9 nucleotides agree with TRBD2. There are 14 residues in the CDR3. Germline loops: CDR1 MNHEY, CDR2 SVGAGI. V lost 1 base, J lost 6 bases, and 1 base stayed unmatched. Written as DNA, the CDR3 is TGTGCCAGCAGTTACTGGCGGGAGGGCAATGAGCAGTTCTTC. This sequence encodes CASSYWREGNEQFF.

The chain carries TRBV6-1 and TRBJ2-2, with D possibly matching TRBD2 (6 bases). V was trimmed by 6 bases and J by 1 base, leaving 15 bases between them. Germline V gives CDR1 MNHNS, CDR2 SASEGT. The CDR3 is 16 residues long. CDR3 in amino acids: CASRTLGTLNTGELFF. CDR3 nucleotides: TGTGCCAGCAGGACCCTCGGGACTCTGAACACCGGGGAGCTGTTTTTT.

V usage is TRBV5-1 and J usage is TRBJ2-7, with TRBD1 identical over 9 bases. This CDR3 has 15 amino acids. Trimming removed 4 bases from V and 6 bases from J; junction bases left unmatched: 11. Germline V gives CDR1 SGHRS, CDR2 YFSETQ. CDR3 amino acids: CASSPTGGGFSEQYF. CDR3 DNA sequence: TGCGCCAGCAGCCCCACAGGGGGCGGTTTTAGCGAGCAGTACTTC.